The next 3 T cell receptor beta chains were all read from a single sample in a study of cytomegalovirus exposure and HLA in healthy donors. The PCR was carried out with 60 Vbeta primers and 13 Jbeta primers. Using immunoSEQ multiplex PCR, the repertoire was profiled, and TCRdb retains in-frame clones only, with some absent. The sample shows approximately 190,000 clones, 80% of them seen only once. The material sequenced was PBMCs. The receptor source for this set is a middle-aged man in good health and CMV-seropositive.

This clone was counted a single time. The chain carries TRBV4-3 and TRBJ2-5; a possible D gene is TRBD2 (6 bases). The J call is doubtful: the DNA matches TRBJ2-7 better. This CDR3 region has 13 residues. Germline V gene data show CDR1 as LGHNA and CDR2 as YSLEER. CDR3 coding DNA: TGCGCCAGCAGCCAAGCGTGGGGGGACGAGCAGTACTTC. Translated: CASSQAWGDEQYF.

The chain recombines TRBV5-4 with TRBJ2-5; TRBD2 is a possible D gene (6 bases). The last part of the DNA fits TRBJ2-7 better; the J call may be wrong. CDR3 length: 11 residues. The V gene's germline CDR1 is SGHNT and CDR2 YYREEE (reference sequence). The CDR3 region is CASSQGGEQYF. The CDR3 DNA reads as TGTGCCAGCAGCCAGGGAGGCGAGCAGTACTTC.

The chain couples TRBV6-4 to TRBJ2-4; D might be TRBD2 (6 bases). Trimming took 5 bases from V and 0 from J, leaving 8 bases between them. The CDR3 length is 14 residues. Germline V lookup: CDR1 MRHNA, CDR2 SNTAGT. This CDR3 is CASSPGGAKNIQYF. The CDR3 DNA follows: TGTGCCAGCAGTCCCGGGGGAGCCAAAAACATTCAGTACTTC.